The 7 T cell receptor beta chains below all came from one sample that was sequenced in a study of blood T cells in healthy people across ages. A second PCR, run for roughly 7 to 12 cycles, used a sample-barcoded 5' primer plus a J-beta primer mix. MiXCR, applied by TCRdb to the 5' RACE reads, yields one record per CDR3 protein. Of around 1.7 million distinct CDR3 sequences listed, about 28% are singletons. The specimen was blood. The receptors derive from a woman in her 30s in good health.

This clonotype was counted many times. This chain connects TRBV20-1 to TRBJ2-1; D call uncertain. Trimming left V 1 base short and J 4 bases short, with 5 bases between. CDR3 length equals 12 residues. The V gene's germline CDR1 is DFQATT and CDR2 SNEGSKA (reference sequence). The CDR3 loop reads CSARGVYNEQFF. For the CDR3, the DNA is TGCAGTGCTAGAGGCGTATACAATGAGCAGTTCTTC.

There are many counts of this clonotype. V gene TRBV4-3 combines with J gene TRBJ2-1; D gene uncertain. Trimming left V 4 bases short and J 10 bases short, with 5 bases between. CDR3 length: 10 residues. Per germline, CDR1 LGHNA and CDR2 YSLEER. The CDR3 DNA reads as TGCGCCAGCAGCCGGGAAGAGCAGTTCTTC. This encodes CASSREEQFF.

The V call is TRBV5-6, the J call TRBJ2-1, with 8 bases lining up with TRBD1. The CDR3 has 14 amino acids. CDR1 and CDR2 (germline): SGHDT, YYEEEE. V dropped 4 bases and J dropped 8; count of bases not matched to a gene: 8. The DNA for the CDR3 is TGTGCCAGCAGCCCCTCTCAGGGGGCCTATGAGCAGTTCTTC. This codes for CASSPSQGAYEQFF. Variable domain in full (rest from reference TRBV5-6 and TRBJ2-1): DAGVTQSPTHLIKTRGQQVTLRCSPKSGHDTVSWYQQALGQGPQFIFQYYEEEERQRGNFPDRFSGHQFPNYSSELNVNALLLGDSALYLCASSPSQGAYEQFFGPGTRLTVL.

This clonotype showed up just a few times. This chain joins TRBV20-1 and TRBJ2-1; perhaps D is TRBD1 or TRBD2 (5 bases each). Deletions cut 5 bases from V and 5 bases from J, with 16 bases between. CDR1 and CDR2 (germline): DFQATT, SNEGSKA (reference sequence). The CDR3 covers 14 residues. For the CDR3, the DNA is TGCAGTGCTGGTGTGACGGGACGGAACAATGAGCAGTTCTTC. Translation gives CSAGVTGRNNEQFF.

Turning to this clonotype: Just one base apart from a much larger clone, this may be a read error. The rearrangement links TRBV5-1 to TRBJ2-5, with D possibly being TRBD2 (6 bases). From germline, CDR1 is SGHRS and CDR2 YFSETQ. This CDR3 has 14 residues. Trimming removed 0 bases from V and 2 bases from J, with 8 bases in between. In DNA, the CDR3 is TGCGCCAGCAGCTTGGATGCGGGGCAAGAGACCCAGTACTTC. This translates into CASSLDAGQETQYF.

This clonotype was found many times. The chain carries TRBV29-1 and TRBJ2-5; D gene unclear. The CDR3 loop spans 18 amino acids. Germline V gene lookup returns CDR1 SQVTM and CDR2 ANQGSEA. V shed 3 bases and J shed 2 bases, with 25 bases lying between them. The CDR3 reads CSVERDSPKAKLQETQYF. DNA for the CDR3: TGCAGCGTTGAGAGAGACTCACCAAAGGCCAAACTTCAAGAGACCCAGTACTTC. The whole variable domain, filled in from reference TRBV29-1 and TRBJ2-5, reads SAVISQKPSRDICQRGTSLTIQCQVDSQVTMMFWYRQQPGQSLTLIATANQGSEATYESGFVIDKFPISRPNLTFSTLTVSNMSPEDSSIYLCSVERDSPKAKLQETQYFGPGTRLLVL.

V and J are TRBV6-5 and TRBJ2-7, with no clear D. Germline assignment: CDR1 MNHEY and CDR2 SVGAGI. There are 14 residues in the CDR3. V shed 5 bases and J shed 2 bases, with 13 bases lying between them. The CDR3 DNA is TGTGCCAGCAGTCCAATGACGTGGACCTACGAGCAGTACTTC. Translation: CASSPMTWTYEQYF.